One sample yielded the 21 T cell receptor beta chains listed below, sequenced in a study of technical replicates of blood from a handful of donors. Clones were sequenced by immunoSEQ multiplex PCR, and TCRdb holds only the in-frame ones, with some missing. The repertoire holds 53,000 or so clones, with around 83% as singletons. The material sequenced was PBMCs. The source is a human donor in good health. Some clones in this sample may be carry-over from other donors' samples.

The chain uses TRBV4-3 and TRBJ1-1, with D unresolved. V was clipped by 0 bases and J by 6 bases, with 11 bases between them. CDR3 size: 14 residues. The V gene's germline CDR1 is LGHNA and CDR2 YSLEER. CDR3 nucleotide sequence: TGCGCCAGCAGCCAAGATCGCGGAGGGCCTGAAGCTTTCTTT. It is translated as CASSQDRGGPEAFF.

The count of this clone is one. The chain uses TRBV27 and TRBJ1-5; 7 nucleotides match TRBD1. V shed 6 bases, J shed 5 bases, and the junction held 13 bases outside the gene matches. The V gene's germline CDR1 is MNHEY and CDR2 SMNVEV (reference sequence). CDR3 length equals 16 residues. CDR3 sequence: CASSPSLDRRDQPQHF. CDR3 nucleotides: TGTGCCAGCAGCCCCTCCCTGGACAGGAGGGATCAGCCCCAGCATTTT.

The V and J genes are TRBV25-1 and TRBJ1-1, with D maybe TRBD1 (6 bases). V lost 9 bases and J lost 0, with 11 bases in between. Germline CDR1 is MGHDK and CDR2 is SYGVNS. CDR3 length: 13 amino acids. CDR3 sequence reads: CASTGFMNTEAFF. CDR3 nucleotide sequence: TGTGCCAGTACAGGGTTCATGAACACTGAAGCTTTCTTT. The whole variable domain, remainder taken from reference TRBV25-1 and TRBJ1-1, is EADIYQTPRYLVIGTGKKITLECSQTMGHDKMYWYQQDPGMELHLIHYSYGVNSTEKGDLSSESTVSRIRTEHFPLTLESARPSHTSQYLCASTGFMNTEAFFGQGTRLTVV.

This clone was seen a handful of times. The genes are TRBV10-3 and TRBJ1-1; D might be TRBD1 (6 bases). V dropped 4 bases and J dropped 5 bases, with 14 bases sitting between them. The CDR3 is made up of 14 amino acids. Germline assignment: CDR1 ENHRY and CDR2 SYGVKD. The CDR3 protein is CAISGQAMMTEAFF. CDR3 nucleotide sequence: TGTGCCATCAGTGGACAGGCTATGATGACTGAAGCTTTCTTT.

This rearrangement joins TRBV5-1 to TRBJ1-1, with D uncertain. The CDR3 is 13 residues long. Trimming removed 3 bases from V and 2 bases from J, with 8 bases in between. The germline V gene has CDR1 SGHRS and CDR2 YFSETQ. The CDR3 protein is CASSSPGNTEAFF. The CDR3 coding sequence is TGCGCCAGCAGCTCCCCGGGAAACACTGAAGCTTTCTTT.

The chain recombines TRBV6-6 with TRBJ1-2; D unclear. Germline loops: CDR1 MNHNY, CDR2 SVGAGI (reference sequence). The CDR3 covers 13 residues. Between the trimmed V and J ends, which lost 2 bases and 4 bases, there was a span of 8 bases. The CDR3 sequence is CASSYPVGYGYTF. CDR3 coding DNA: TGTGCCAGCAGTTACCCGGTCGGCTATGGCTACACCTTC.

The genes are TRBV10-3 and TRBJ1-5; 9 nucleotides agree with TRBD1. Germline V gives CDR1 ENHRY, CDR2 SYGVKD. The J segment lost 8 bases and the V segment lost 6 bases, leaving 8 bases of the junction unmatched. The CDR3 consists of 14 residues. CDR3 sequence reads: CAISPGQGREPQHF. The CDR3 region has the DNA TGTGCCATCAGCCCAGGACAGGGGCGGGAGCCCCAGCATTTT.

This chain connects TRBV10-3 to TRBJ1-5; TRBD1 is a possible D gene (5 bases). CDR3 length equals 13 residues. Germline V gives CDR1 ENHRY, CDR2 SYGVKD. The germline V and J ends were trimmed by 8 bases and 7 bases, with 15 bases remaining between them. The CDR3 DNA is TGTGCCATCGCGGGGGGGTATCTACAGCCCCAGCATTTT. Translation gives CAIAGGYLQPQHF.

The V call is TRBV18, the J call TRBJ1-2, with 8 bases aligning to TRBD1. The junction had 6 bases not matched to a gene; V was cut back by 2 bases and J by 7 bases. CDR3 length: 14 amino acids. Germline V lookup: CDR1 KGHSH, CDR2 LQKENI. The CDR3 DNA follows: TGTGCCAGCTCACCAACAGGGGGGACCGGTGGCTACACCTTC. It encodes CASSPTGGTGGYTF.

V is TRBV9 and J is TRBJ2-5, with a weak D call TRBD2 (6 bases). The V end was cut by 3 bases, the J end by 4 bases, with 13 bases between. CDR3 length: 14 amino acids. The germline CDR1 and CDR2 sequences are SGDLS and YYNGEE. The CDR3 loop is CASSARLVRETQYF. The DNA of the CDR3 is TGTGCCAGCAGCGCAAGACTAGTACGAGAGACCCAGTACTTC. Full variable domain (missing parts from reference TRBV9 and TRBJ2-5): DSGVTQTPKHLITATGQRVTLRCSPRSGDLSVYWYQQSLDQGLQFLIQYYNGEERAKGNILERFSAQQFPDLHSELNLSSLELGDSALYFCASSARLVRETQYFGPGTRLLVL.

The genes are TRBV7-3 and TRBJ1-3; no clear D. The CDR3 is 15 residues long. Germline values: CDR1 SGHTA, CDR2 FQGTGA. V was trimmed by 3 bases and J by 0 bases, leaving 9 bases between them. The CDR3: CASSLSGLSGNTIYF. The DNA of the CDR3 is TGTGCCAGCAGCTTGTCAGGACTCTCTGGAAACACCATATATTTT.

The chain links TRBV12-5 to TRBJ2-7, with 8 positions matching TRBD1. Unmatched junction bases numbered 0, after V lost 4 bases and J lost 1 base. CDR1 is LGHNT, CDR2 FRNRAP, per germline. CDR3 size: 13 residues. The CDR3 reads CASGYRGSYEQYF. DNA of the CDR3: TGTGCTAGTGGTTACAGGGGGTCCTACGAGCAGTACTTC.

The V call is TRBV7-7, the J call TRBJ2-1; D gene ambiguous. Germline CDR1 and CDR2: SSHAT and FNYEAQ (reference sequence). The CDR3 length is 15 residues. V was cut by 2 bases and J by 4 bases, with 12 bases left in between. CDR3 sequence (DNA): TGTGCCAGCAGCTTAAGGCCACAGATTTACAATGAGCAGTTCTTC. Translation gives CASSLRPQIYNEQFF. Full variable domain (outside the CDR3, taken from reference TRBV7-7 and TRBJ2-1): GAGVSQSPRYKVTKRGQDVTLRCDPISSHATLYWYQQALGQGPEFLTYFNYEAQPDKSGLPSDRFSAERPEGSISTLTIQRTEQRDSAMYRCASSLRPQIYNEQFFGPGTRLTVL.

This chain links TRBV5-1 with TRBJ2-7, with D possibly matching TRBD2 (5 bases). V was cut by 0 bases and J by 1 base, with 14 bases left in between. Germline CDR1 SGHRS, CDR2 YFSETQ. The CDR3 extends over 16 amino acids. In DNA, the CDR3 is TGCGCCAGCAGCTTGGGTTCGGTAGCGCTTTCCTACGAGCAGTACTTC. Translated, it gives CASSLGSVALSYEQYF.

The V call is TRBV5-8, the J call TRBJ1-1; D not certain. The CDR3 length is 15 residues. Germline V gives CDR1 SGHTS, CDR2 YDEGEE. Trimming shortened V by 1 base and J by 1 base, and 11 bases separated the two germline ends. The CDR3 DNA sequence: TGTGCCAGCAGCTTGACCCCCGGGAGGAACACTGAAGCTTTCTTT. Translating gives CASSLTPGRNTEAFF.

The chain combines TRBV2 with TRBJ2-7, with unresolved D. Germline V gene lookup returns CDR1 SNHLY and CDR2 FYNNEI. The CDR3 extends over 11 amino acids. The V and J ends lost 6 bases and 3 bases respectively, with 6 bases between them. The chain's CDR3 is CASRDSYEQYF. The CDR3 coding sequence is TGTGCCAGCAGAGATAGCTACGAGCAGTACTTC.

The chain has TRBV4-2 and TRBJ1-1; D perhaps matches TRBD1 (6 bases). Between the trimmed V and J ends, which lost 1 base and 0 bases, there was a span of 15 bases. The CDR3 is made up of 17 amino acids. From germline, CDR1 is LGHNA and CDR2 YNFKEQ. The CDR3 region is CASSQGGQGRMNTEAFF. Here the CDR3 DNA reads TGTGCCAGCAGCCAAGGGGGGCAGGGGCGGATGAACACTGAAGCTTTCTTT.

The rearrangement uses TRBV11-2 and TRBJ1-1; D is unclear. The V gene lost 3 bases and the J gene lost 10 bases, with 12 bases spanning the gap. The germline V gene encodes CDR1 SGHAT and CDR2 FQNNGV. CDR3 length: 12 residues. For the CDR3, the DNA is TGTGCCAGCAGCTTCACCCAGGAGGCAGCTTTCTTT. Amino acid sequence: CASSFTQEAAFF.

This clone was observed a handful of times. The chain recombines TRBV15 with TRBJ1-2, with a possible D match to TRBD1 (5 bases). Trimming left V 4 bases short and J 1 base short, with 10 bases between. The length of the CDR3 is 14 residues. Germline lookup yields CDR1 LNHNV and CDR2 YYDKDF (reference sequence). DNA of the CDR3: TGTGCCACCAGCATTAGACAGAGTAACTATGGCTACACCTTC. Translating gives CATSIRQSNYGYTF.

The chain carries TRBV12-5 and TRBJ2-2, with unresolved D. Deletions cut 4 bases from V and 6 bases from J, with 3 bases between. CDR1 and CDR2 from the germline V gene are LGHNT and FRNRAP. CDR3 length: 11 amino acids. The CDR3 protein is CASGSSGELFF. CDR3 in DNA: TGTGCTAGTGGTTCCTCCGGGGAGCTGTTTTTT.

The chain is built from TRBV4-1 and TRBJ1-4; tentatively, D is TRBD1 (5 bases). Deletions cut 1 base from V and 8 bases from J, with 17 bases between. CDR3 length: 16 amino acids. Germline V lookup: CDR1 MGHRA, CDR2 YSYEKL. The CDR3 nucleotides are TGCGCCAGCAGCCAAGTTTGGGTGCAGGGTAGGGAAAAACTGTTTTTT. Translated, it gives CASSQVWVQGREKLFF.